The 23 T cell receptor beta chains below were found in one sample sequenced in a study of regulatory T cells in long-lasting Graves disease. Through Arm-PCR of CDR3 regions and iRepertoire HTBI primers, TCR beta libraries were built. TCRdb redid the calling of the multiplex PCR reads with MiXCR, one entry per CDR3 protein. The repertoire holds 530,000 or so distinct CDR3 sequences, roughly 14% seen once, with 10% in the top ten. Time point specified: newly diagnosed GD, antithyroid drugs for less than 3 months. Making the TCR library involved RNA that had been extracted from PBMCs. The sample was also reused in another study, on T cells in Graves' hyperthyroidism and ophthalmopathy.

The sample here was peripheral blood mononuclear cells (PBMCs), taken at new diagnosis, from a patient treated with antithyroid drugs. The receptor set was obtained from a man younger than 40 with Graves disease.

Worth noting for this clonotype: Since a much larger clone is just one base distant, this may be a read error. CDR3 in amino acids: CASAMEGAVNKQFF. The DNA of the CDR3 is TGTGCCAGCGCGATGGAGGGGGCAGTTAATAAGCAGTTCTTC. The chain joins TRBV2 to TRBJ2-1, with D possibly matching TRBD1 (7 bases). The V gene lost 8 bases and the J gene lost 11 bases, with 22 bases spanning the gap. Germline V gives CDR1 SNHLY, CDR2 FYNNEI. The CDR3 is made up of 14 amino acids.

In this sample, this clonotype turned up a few times. The chain couples TRBV19 to TRBJ1-2; 8 nucleotides align to TRBD1. CDR3 length: 17 amino acids. After removal of 3 bases from V and 6 bases from J, the junction contained 15 bases not matched to a gene. Germline V gene sequence: CDR1 LNHDA, CDR2 SQIVND (reference sequence). CDR3 protein: CASSIPQLTGDVDGYTF. CDR3 coding DNA: TGTGCCAGTAGTATCCCACAATTGACAGGGGATGTGGATGGCTACACCTTC.

This clonotype has a count of ten or more. The chain uses TRBV2 and TRBJ1-1; D is possibly TRBD1 (6 bases). CDR1 and CDR2 (germline): SNHLY, FYNNEI. This CDR3 region has 14 residues. With 4 bases removed from V and 4 bases from J, the gap between germline ends came to 13 bases. This CDR3 is CASSVGGWGTEAFF. CDR3 DNA: TGTGCCAGCAGTGTGGGGGGCTGGGGCACTGAAGCTTTCTTT.

This clonotype was seen at least ten times. The V and J genes are TRBV2 and TRBJ2-2; TRBD2 matches 11 bases. CDR1 SNHLY and CDR2 FYNNEI come from the germline V gene. V was pared by 5 bases and J by 4 bases, with 9 bases of the junction left unmatched. The CDR3 contains 17 residues. CDR3 loop: CASSKELAGVSTGELFF. The CDR3 nucleotides are TGTGCCAGCAGTAAAGAACTAGCGGGAGTTAGCACCGGGGAGCTGTTTTTT. Using reference TRBV2 and TRBJ2-2 for the parts outside the CDR3, the full variable domain is EPEVTQTPSHQVTQMGQEVILRCVPISNHLYFYWYRQILGQKVEFLVSFYNNEISEKSEIFDDQFSVERPDGSNFTLKIRSTKLEDSAMYFCASSKELAGVSTGELFFGEGSRLTVL.

Many counts were recorded for this clonotype. The V call is TRBV6-5, the J call TRBJ1-6; D is uncertain. CDR1 MNHEY and CDR2 SVGAGI come from the germline V gene. The CDR3 covers 15 residues. The ends were cut back, 2 bases at V and 6 bases at J, with 11 bases in the middle. The CDR3 DNA reads as TGTGCCAGCAGTTACGGGGAAGGAGCTAATTCACCCCTCCACTTT. It translates to CASSYGEGANSPLHF.

There are many counts of this clonotype. The chain couples TRBV4-1 to TRBJ2-7; 11 nucleotides align to TRBD2. J lost 2 bases, V lost 4 bases, and 4 bases had no gene match. CDR1 and CDR2 from the germline V gene are MGHRA and YSYEKL. There are 15 residues in the CDR3. This CDR3 is CASSPGLAGTYEQYF. The CDR3 DNA is TGCGCCAGCAGCCCCGGACTAGCGGGTACCTACGAGCAGTACTTC.

This clonotype was detected many times. This chain uses TRBV19 with TRBJ2-2; D perhaps matches TRBD1 (6 bases). V lost 4 bases to trimming and J lost 1 base, with 7 bases between them. From germline, CDR1 is LNHDA and CDR2 SQIVND (reference sequence). The length of the CDR3 is 14 residues. The CDR3 sequence: CASSTGQNTGELFF. The CDR3 DNA is TGTGCCAGTAGTACGGGACAGAACACCGGGGAGCTGTTTTTT.

This clonotype was detected ten times or more. The V and J genes are TRBV12-3 or TRBV12-4 and TRBJ1-1; the D is unclear. V lost 8 bases and J 2 bases, leaving 12 bases between the germline ends. The CDR3 has 13 residues. CDR3 nucleotides: TGTGCCAGCGTCGGCCAGCCAAACACTGAAGCTTTCTTT. It yields the protein CASVGQPNTEAFF.

This clonotype was observed many times. The chain links TRBV7-2 to TRBJ2-7; 15 bases are shared with TRBD2. From germline, CDR1 is SGHTA and CDR2 FQGNSA. This CDR3 has 17 amino acids. After removal of 8 bases from V and 4 bases from J, the junction contained 12 bases not matched to a gene. As DNA, the CDR3 is TGTGCCAGCGTTCCCCCGGGACTAGCGGGAGGACTGTACGAGCAGTACTTC. Translated: CASVPPGLAGGLYEQYF.

This clonotype was seen more than once but under ten times. J is TRBJ2-3 and V is TRBV3-1; 9 bases fit TRBD2. Per the germline V gene, CDR1 is LGHDT and CDR2 is YNNKEL (reference sequence). The length of the CDR3 is 16 residues. Losses at the gene ends were 3 bases for V and 6 bases for J; bases not matched to a gene: 10. The CDR3 DNA is TGTGCCAGCAGCCAGGCGGCGCGGGAGGGCCTCGATACGCAGTATTTT. It is translated as CASSQAAREGLDTQYF.

The sample holds many counts of this clonotype. V is TRBV6-5 and J is TRBJ1-4; 11 bases map to TRBD1. J gave up 8 bases and V 4 bases, and 15 bases lay outside the gene matches. CDR1 and CDR2 from the germline V gene are MNHEY and SVGAGI. This CDR3 is built from 18 residues. The CDR3 is CASSFTPLGTGGNEKLFF. DNA of the CDR3: TGTGCCAGCAGTTTCACACCTCTCGGGACAGGGGGTAACGAAAAACTGTTTTTT.

The CDR3 reads CASSTGRETQYF. Written as DNA, the CDR3 is TGTGCCAGCAGTACCGGAAGGGAGACCCAGTACTTC. This sequence joins TRBV6-2 or TRBV6-3 and TRBJ2-5; D is unresolved. Trimming shortened V by 5 bases and J by 5 bases, and 9 bases separated the two germline ends. The CDR3 totals 12 residues. CDR1 is MNHEY and CDR2 is SVGEGT in the germline V gene.

This chain links TRBV27 with TRBJ2-4, with D hard to call. This CDR3 is 13 amino acids long. Germline CDR1 MNHEY, CDR2 SMNVEV (reference sequence). The V and J ends lost 0 bases and 8 bases respectively, with 8 bases between them. CDR3 sequence (DNA): TGTGCCAGCAGTTTATCGCGGTTAGACATTCAGTACTTC. Encoded protein: CASSLSRLDIQYF.

At least ten counts were recorded for this clonotype. This chain links TRBV5-1 with TRBJ1-2; possibly TRBD1 for D (5 bases). The CDR3 totals 13 residues. Germline CDR1 is SGHRS and CDR2 is YFSETQ. Trimming left V 0 bases short and J 6 bases short, with 9 bases between. The CDR3: CASSLASGNGYTF. For the CDR3, the DNA is TGCGCCAGCAGCTTGGCCTCAGGGAATGGCTACACCTTC. Using reference TRBV5-1 and TRBJ1-2 for the parts outside the CDR3, the full variable domain is KAGVTQTPRYLIKTRGQQVTLSCSPISGHRSVSWYQQTPGQGLQFLFEYFSETQRNKGNFPGRFSGRQFSNSRSEMNVSTLELGDSALYLCASSLASGNGYTFGSGTRLTVV.

In its sample, this clonotype was seen a few times. The chain combines TRBV7-2 with TRBJ2-7; no clear D. V lost 2 bases and J lost 6, with 8 bases in between. This CDR3 is 12 amino acids long. The germline CDR1 and CDR2 sequences are SGHTA and FQGNSA. In nucleotides, the CDR3 is TGTGCCAGCAGCTTAAGCCTCCCCGAGCAGTACTTC. Its translation: CASSLSLPEQYF.

There are many counts of this clonotype. This chain connects TRBV19 to TRBJ1-1, with D perhaps matching TRBD1 (5 bases). CDR3 size: 13 residues. Trimming removed 4 bases at V and 1 base at J, with 7 bases between. Per germline, CDR1 LNHDA and CDR2 SQIVND (reference sequence). The CDR3 spells CASSRQSNTEAFF. Written as DNA, the CDR3 is TGTGCCAGTAGTAGACAGTCGAACACTGAAGCTTTCTTT.

This clonotype was detected ten times or more. The chain is built from TRBV2 and TRBJ2-3, with 12 nucleotides matching TRBD2. Germline values: CDR1 SNHLY, CDR2 FYNNEI. J gave up 6 bases and V 5 bases, and 3 bases lay outside the gene matches. The CDR3 spans 14 residues. CDR3 in amino acids: CASSTSGRTDTQYF. CDR3 nucleotide sequence: TGTGCCAGCAGTACTAGCGGGAGGACTGATACGCAGTATTTT. Based on the CDR3 plus reference TRBV2 and TRBJ2-3, the full variable domain is EPEVTQTPSHQVTQMGQEVILRCVPISNHLYFYWYRQILGQKVEFLVSFYNNEISEKSEIFDDQFSVERPDGSNFTLKIRSTKLEDSAMYFCASSTSGRTDTQYFGPGTRLTVL.

This clonotype has at least ten counts. In DNA, the CDR3 is TGTGCCAGCAGTTACCCAGGGAAAAGCACCGGGGAGCTGTTTTTT. Protein: CASSYPGKSTGELFF. This rearrangement joins TRBV6-5 to TRBJ2-2, with a possible D match to TRBD1 (5 bases). The CDR3 runs 15 residues. Germline CDR1 and CDR2: MNHEY and SVGAGI. Trimming cost V 2 bases and J 4 bases, with 11 bases left between them.

There are many counts of this clonotype. The genes are TRBV5-1 and TRBJ2-1, with TRBD2 matching 7 bases. J lost 2 bases, V lost 3 bases, and 8 bases had no gene match. Germline values: CDR1 SGHRS, CDR2 YFSETQ. The CDR3 is 16 residues long. The CDR3 DNA follows: TGCGCCAGCAGCTCCGGGAGCGGGAATGCCTACAATGAGCAGTTCTTC. Translating it yields CASSSGSGNAYNEQFF.

Many counts were recorded for this clonotype. The chain joins TRBV30 to TRBJ2-3; 12 nucleotides match TRBD1. Per the germline V gene, CDR1 is GTSNPN and CDR2 is SVGIG (reference sequence). The CDR3 is made up of 15 amino acids. V gave up 3 bases and J gave up 6 bases; unmatched junction bases: 7. The CDR3 nucleotides are TGTGCCTGGAGCCAGGGACAGGGGGCTTCGGATACGCAGTATTTT. It specifies CAWSQGQGASDTQYF.

On this clonotype itself: This sequence may be a read error, since a much larger clone differs from it by one base. The CDR3 ends on some other residue instead of the conserved phenylalanine or tryptophan, so this is likely a read error. The chain combines TRBV2 with TRBJ2-5; tentatively, D is TRBD2 (5 bases). V was cut by 8 bases and J by 0 bases, with 25 bases left in between. Germline V gene lookup returns CDR1 SNHLY and CDR2 FYNNEI. CDR3 length equals 18 residues. CDR3 sequence (DNA): TGTGCCAGCCTCAAGCGGAGCTTTCGTACAATGTACCAAGAGACCCAGTACCTC. It translates to CASLKRSFRTMYQETQYL.

This clonotype has just a few counts. The CDR3 nucleotides are TGCAGTGCCGGGAGGCCGGACAGCCCGGGGAACACTGAAGCTTTCTTT. Its protein product is CSAGRPDSPGNTEAFF. V is TRBV20-1 and J is TRBJ1-1; D might be TRBD1 (6 bases). This CDR3 comprises 16 residues. V lost 6 bases to trimming and J lost 1 base, with 21 bases between them. Germline-derived CDR1 and CDR2 are DFQATT and SNEGSKA (reference sequence).

This clonotype was counted many times. The CDR3 sequence: CSAAEGTSGNNEQFF. The CDR3 coding sequence is TGCAGTGCCGCCGAAGGGACTAGCGGGAACAATGAGCAGTTCTTC. The rearrangement joins TRBV20-1 to TRBJ2-1; 13 nucleotides line up with TRBD2. The germline V gene encodes CDR1 DFQATT and CDR2 SNEGSKA (reference sequence). The CDR3 is 15 residues long. V dropped 6 bases and J dropped 5; count of bases not matched to a gene: 7.